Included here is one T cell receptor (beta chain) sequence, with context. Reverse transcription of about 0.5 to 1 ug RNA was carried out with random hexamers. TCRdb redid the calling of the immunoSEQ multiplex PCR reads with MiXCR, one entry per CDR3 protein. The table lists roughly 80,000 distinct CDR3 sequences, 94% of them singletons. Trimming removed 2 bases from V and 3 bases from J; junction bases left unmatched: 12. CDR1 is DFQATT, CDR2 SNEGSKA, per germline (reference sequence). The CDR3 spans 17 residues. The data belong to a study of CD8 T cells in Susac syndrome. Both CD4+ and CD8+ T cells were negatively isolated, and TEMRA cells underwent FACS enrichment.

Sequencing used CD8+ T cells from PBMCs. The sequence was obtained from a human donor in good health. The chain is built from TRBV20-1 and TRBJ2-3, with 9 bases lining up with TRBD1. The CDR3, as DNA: TGCAGTGCTAGATCGGAAACAGGGGGCGAGTTGACAGATACGCAGTATTTT. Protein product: CSARSETGGELTDTQYF.